Presented here are 7 T cell receptor beta chains from one specimen sequenced in a study of blood T cell repertoires in COVID-19. The protocol was immunoSEQ multiplex PCR, while the TCRdb copy is restricted to in-frame clones and leaves out a portion. Altogether fewer than 200,000 clones are present, less than 85% being singletons, with the ten largest covering 4% to 4.5%. Specimen: PBMCs or T cells enriched from blood (not recorded which). These receptors all stem from a woman in her forties or fifties who had recovered from COVID-19.

The chain has TRBV11-2 and TRBJ1-2, with TRBD1 identical over 9 bases. V dropped 4 bases and J dropped 0; count of bases not matched to a gene: 12. Looked up from germline, CDR1 is SGHAT and CDR2 is FQNNGV. The length of the CDR3 is 18 residues. This chain's CDR3 is CASSSLTRDRASNYGYTF. In DNA form, the CDR3 reads TGTGCCAGCAGCTCACTCACGAGGGACAGGGCGTCTAACTATGGCTACACCTTC.

The genes are TRBV5-8 and TRBJ1-1; D remains ambiguous. Germline V gene lookup returns CDR1 SGHTS and CDR2 YDEGEE. V shed 2 bases and J shed 10 bases, with 3 bases lying between them. There are 9 residues in the CDR3. For the CDR3, the DNA is TGTGCCAGCAGCTTCCTAGCTTTCTTT. This codes for CASSFLAFF.

This clone was counted a single time. The chain has TRBV7-2 and TRBJ1-2, with a possible D match to TRBD1 (6 bases). Germline V gene lookup returns CDR1 SGHTA and CDR2 FQGNSA. V gave up 5 bases and J gave up 7 bases, with 11 bases separating them. This CDR3 has 12 amino acids. CDR3 in DNA: TGTGCCAGCAGCCAACAGGGTTTTGGCTACACCTTC. Amino acid sequence: CASSQQGFGYTF.

The rearrangement joins TRBV11-2 to TRBJ2-6, with TRBD1 matching 7 bases. Germline CDR1 and CDR2: SGHAT and FQNNGV. With 5 bases clipped from V and 4 bases from J, the junction kept 11 bases outside the gene matches. CDR3 length equals 17 residues. DNA for the CDR3: TGTGCCAGCAGCCATTCAGGGGGACCCTCAGGGGCCAACGTCCTGACTTTC. Encoded protein: CASSHSGGPSGANVLTF.

The chain couples TRBV10-3 to TRBJ2-1; possible D gene TRBD2, 6 bases. Trimming took off 0 bases at V and 10 bases at J, with 10 bases between the two ends. This CDR3 spans 13 amino acids. Germline loops: CDR1 ENHRY, CDR2 SYGVKD. CDR3 protein: CAISESGGWEQFF. The CDR3 region has the DNA TGTGCCATCAGTGAGTCGGGAGGCTGGGAGCAGTTCTTC.

The CDR3: CASSLPGTEAFF. DNA for the CDR3: TGTGCCAGCAGCTTACCGGGGACTGAAGCTTTCTTT. V and J are TRBV7-9 and TRBJ1-1, with unresolved D. V was clipped by 2 bases and J by 5 bases, with 6 bases between them. This CDR3 is built from 12 residues. CDR1 is SEHNR and CDR2 is FQNEAQ in the germline V gene (reference sequence).

This clone was recorded only once. The rearrangement uses TRBV4-1 and TRBJ2-1, with D tentatively TRBD2 (6 bases). V lost 5 bases to trimming and J lost 6 bases, with 17 bases between them. The CDR3 has 15 residues. Germline CDR1 reads MGHRA; CDR2 reads YSYEKL. The DNA of the CDR3 is TGCGCCAGCAGCAAAGCTCCGGGAGTAAGCAATGAGCAGTTCTTC. Translation gives CASSKAPGVSNEQFF.